This record covers a single T cell receptor beta chain. Its antigen remains unknown. The V gene end was trimmed by 5 bases and the J gene end by 6 bases; junction bases not matched to a gene: 6. Germline lookup yields CDR1 MNHEY and CDR2 SVGEGT. The CDR3 length is 15 residues. This sample is part of a study of T cell responses to AZD1222 COVID-19 vaccine. Study-level points and caveats: Spike-specific TCR breadth and depth went up after people got two AZD1222 doses. Donors were largely white British and mainly female; clonal diversity was possibly underestimated.

Repertoires were generated with immunoSEQ multiplex PCR, while TCRdb's copy carries only in-frame clones and drops some. Here the sample spans approximately 80,000 clones, less than 95% being singletons. Investigators merged groups given second doses at roughly 4 or roughly 12 weeks. The sequencing here drew on peripheral blood, taken 28 days after the second AZD1222 dose. This rearrangement joins TRBV6-2 or TRBV6-3 to TRBJ2-2; 10 nucleotides agree with TRBD2. The sequence was obtained from an adult who received the AZD1222 COVID-19 vaccine. The CDR3 DNA is TGTGCCAGCAGTGCCGGGACTAGCGTTCCCGGGGAGCTGTTTTTT. This translates into CASSAGTSVPGELFF.